Listed below are T cell receptor beta chains from one sample, sequenced in a study of CD8+ T cells in alopecia areata. Measured with immunoSEQ multiplex PCR; TCRdb has only the in-frame clones, and not every one. In the table there are 55,000 to 65,000 clones, 40% to 50% of which are singletons. The material sequenced was NKG2D-low CD8+ T cells sorted from blood. The receptors shown here come from a human donor with alopecia areata. The CDR3 runs from the conserved cysteine through the conserved F or W. D genes are given only for firm matches. Not every row has a clone size; where given, it reads once, few, many or a size class.

CDR3 length	V gene	clone size	J gene	D gene	CDR3 protein	CDR3 DNA
15	TRBV27	-	TRBJ1-5	-	CASSWQGFSNQPQHF	TGTGCCAGCAGTTGGCAGGGTTTTAGCAATCAGCCCCAGCATTTT
16	TRBV9	-	TRBJ2-3	TRBD2	CASSAGTSGNTDTQYF	TGTGCCAGCAGTGCCGGGACTAGCGGGAACACAGATACGCAGTATTTT
18	TRBV29-1	once	TRBJ2-3	TRBD2	CSVGDTLAGGVPSDTQYF	TGCAGCGTTGGTGATACTCTAGCGGGAGGGGTCCCCTCAGATACGCAGTATTTT
12	TRBV25-1	-	TRBJ1-2	-	CATRDTFYGYTF	TGTGCCACCCGCGACACCTTTTATGGCTACACCTTC
15	TRBV27	-	TRBJ2-7	TRBD1	CASSLRGRWPYEQYF	TGTGCCAGCAGCTTAAGGGGGCGCTGGCCCTACGAGCAGTACTTC
14	TRBV6-6	-	TRBJ2-5	TRBD2	CASRRRGTQETQYF	TGTGCCAGCAGGAGGCGGGGGACCCAAGAGACCCAGTACTTC
15	TRBV4-3	-	TRBJ2-1	-	CASSPEGEVYNEQFF	TGCGCCAGCAGCCCGGAGGGGGAGGTGTACAATGAGCAGTTCTTC
13	TRBV4-3	-	TRBJ2-2	-	CASSLPNTGELFF	TGCGCCAGCAGCCTGCCGAACACCGGGGAGCTGTTTTTT
13	TRBV4-1	-	TRBJ1-1	-	CASSPSGFDEAFF	TGCGCCAGCAGCCCGTCAGGGTTTGATGAAGCTTTCTTT
16	TRBV7-7	-	TRBJ2-5	TRBD1	CASSLLHGQGMETQYF	TGTGCTAGCAGCCTCCTACACGGACAGGGGATGGAGACCCAGTACTTC
15	TRBV6-4	-	TRBJ2-1	-	CASSVDMSTYNEQFF	TGTGCCAGCAGTGTCGACATGTCTACGTACAATGAGCAGTTCTTC
14	TRBV13	-	TRBJ2-6	TRBD1	CASSGRQGNDVLTF	TGTGCCAGCAGCGGCAGACAGGGCAACGACGTCCTGACTTTC
14	TRBV7-9	-	TRBJ2-5	-	CASSFDRYQETQYF	TGTGCCAGCAGCTTTGACCGGTACCAAGAGACCCAGTACTTC
14	TRBV5-6	-	TRBJ2-7	-	CASSLPAHDYEQYF	TGTGCCAGCAGCTTGCCTGCCCATGACTACGAGCAGTACTTC
16	TRBV7-9	-	TRBJ2-5	-	CASSLALGGEAETQYF	TGTGCCAGCAGCTTAGCGCTGGGCGGGGAGGCGGAGACCCAGTACTTC
17	TRBV9	once	TRBJ2-1	TRBD1	CASSVGEGTGANNEQFF	TGTGCCAGCAGCGTCGGGGAGGGGACAGGGGCAAACAATGAGCAGTTCTTC
14	TRBV2	-	TRBJ2-3	-	CASSRTNGGDTQYF	TGTGCCAGCAGTCGGACTAATGGGGGAGATACGCAGTATTTT
14	TRBV23-1	-	TRBJ2-3	TRBD2	CASTRAGGTDTQYF	TGCGCCAGCACTAGAGCGGGAGGGACAGATACGCAGTATTTT
14	TRBV28	few	TRBJ2-7	TRBD2	CASSFAGDLYEQYF	TGTGCCAGCAGTTTTGCGGGAGATCTCTACGAGCAGTACTTC
15	TRBV4-2	few	TRBJ2-1	TRBD2	CASSQEAGGGNEQFF	TGTGCCAGCAGCCAAGAAGCGGGAGGAGGAAATGAGCAGTTCTTC
15	TRBV23-1	few	TRBJ1-2	-	CASSQTGSVSDGYTF	TGCGCCAGCAGTCAAACAGGGTCCGTCTCCGATGGCTACACCTTC
15	TRBV11-2	-	TRBJ2-4	TRBD1	CASSMETGHKNIQYF	TGTGCCAGCAGCATGGAGACAGGGCACAAAAACATTCAGTACTTC
13	TRBV5-1	-	TRBJ2-7	-	CASRAGATYEQYF	TGCGCCAGCAGGGCAGGGGCTACCTACGAGCAGTACTTC
19	TRBV28	few	TRBJ2-7	TRBD2	CAAGANRDSDERISYEQYF	TGTGCCGCGGGAGCAAACCGGGACTCCGACGAGCGGATCTCCTACGAGCAGTACTTC
15	TRBV19	-	TRBJ1-5	-	CASSAGTRSNQPQHF	TGTGCCAGTAGTGCCGGGACACGTAGCAATCAGCCCCAGCATTTT
16	TRBV9	-	TRBJ2-1	TRBD2	CASSVGLAARYNEQFF	TGTGCCAGCAGCGTAGGTCTAGCGGCACGCTACAATGAGCAGTTCTTC
12	TRBV29-1	-	TRBJ2-7	-	CSVEDNPYEQYF	TGCAGCGTTGAAGACAATCCCTACGAGCAGTACTTC
15	TRBV7-9	-	TRBJ1-2	-	CASSHPGYVGYGYTF	TGTGCCAGCAGCCATCCTGGCTACGTCGGCTATGGCTACACCTTC
16	TRBV28	-	TRBJ2-3	-	CASTLLRGVLTDTQYF	TGTGCCAGCACCCTACTACGGGGCGTACTCACAGATACGCAGTATTTT
15	TRBV29-1	-	TRBJ2-7	TRBD2	CSVDAGGRDPYEQYF	TGCAGCGTTGACGCCGGCGGGAGGGACCCCTACGAGCAGTACTTC
15	TRBV7-9	-	TRBJ2-5	TRBD2	CASSPPGGRWETQYF	TGTGCCAGCAGCCCGCCGGGAGGCCGGTGGGAGACCCAGTACTTC
13	TRBV18	-	TRBJ2-1	-	CASSIDGYNEQFF	TGTGCCAGCTCGATAGACGGGTACAATGAGCAGTTCTTC
13	TRBV27	-	TRBJ2-7	TRBD2	CASSWTSGYEQYF	TGTGCCAGCAGCTGGACTAGCGGCTACGAGCAGTACTTC
15	TRBV30	-	TRBJ2-5	TRBD1	CAWSPGTGNQETQYF	TGTGCCTGGAGTCCTGGGACAGGGAATCAAGAGACCCAGTACTTC
13	TRBV25-1	-	TRBJ1-1	-	CASSRGGNTEAFF	TGTGCCAGCAGTCGAGGCGGAAACACTGAAGCTTTCTTT
15	TRBV19	few	TRBJ1-1	TRBD1	CASSSRTGPGTEAFF	TGTGCCAGTAGTTCCCGGACAGGGCCGGGAACTGAAGCTTTCTTT
14	TRBV7-8	few	TRBJ2-2	-	CASSSPGNTGELFF	TGTGCCAGCAGCTCCCCAGGGAACACCGGGGAGCTGTTTTTT
15	TRBV7-8	-	TRBJ1-1	-	CASSLGSPFGTEAFF	TGTGCCAGCAGCTTAGGTAGCCCCTTTGGCACTGAAGCTTTCTTT
14	TRBV30	few	TRBJ2-7	TRBD2	CAWSGLAGPYEQYF	TGTGCCTGGAGTGGGCTAGCGGGACCCTACGAGCAGTACTTC
14	TRBV5-1	few	TRBJ1-1	TRBD1	CASSWPDGTGEAFF	TGCGCCAGCAGCTGGCCGGACGGGACAGGGGAAGCTTTCTTT
14	TRBV19	-	TRBJ2-7	-	CASSIRQSSYEQYF	TGTGCCAGTAGTATAAGACAGAGCTCCTACGAGCAGTACTTC
14	TRBV30	-	TRBJ2-7	-	CAWSVRQASYEQYF	TGTGCCTGGAGTGTGCGACAGGCGTCCTACGAGCAGTACTTC
12	TRBV5-6	-	TRBJ2-1	-	CASSLGDNEQFF	TGTGCCAGCAGCTTGGGGGACAATGAGCAGTTCTTC
12	TRBV29-1	few	TRBJ2-5	-	CSVVEGRETQYF	TGCAGCGTTGTCGAGGGGAGGGAGACCCAGTACTTC
16	TRBV4-2	-	TRBJ2-7	TRBD2	CASSQETAGASYEQYF	TGTGCCAGCAGCCAGGAAACGGCGGGAGCCTCCTACGAGCAGTACTTC
16	TRBV6-4	many	TRBJ2-2	TRBD1	CASSDQGQPNTGELFF	TGTGCCAGCAGTGACCAGGGACAGCCCAACACCGGGGAGCTGTTTTTT
11	TRBV29-1	few	TRBJ1-2	-	CSAPGSWGYTF	TGCAGCGCCCCTGGGTCTTGGGGCTACACCTTC
17	TRBV7-9	-	TRBJ2-7	TRBD1	CASSHNKRTGLSYEQYF	TGTGCCAGCAGCCACAACAAACGGACAGGTTTATCCTACGAGCAGTACTTC
15	TRBV28	-	TRBJ2-1	-	CASSFSRNSDNEQFF	TGTGCCAGCAGTTTCTCGCGGAACAGCGACAATGAGCAGTTCTTC
15	TRBV18	few	TRBJ1-1	-	CASSLYDSLNTEAFF	TGTGCCAGCTCACTTTATGACAGTTTGAACACTGAAGCTTTCTTT
14	TRBV19	many	TRBJ2-1	TRBD2	CASSIGAGGYEQFF	TGTGCCAGTAGTATCGGAGCGGGAGGTTATGAGCAGTTCTTC
12	TRBV29-1	-	TRBJ1-1	-	CSVEDRGGQAFF	TGCAGCGTTGAAGATCGAGGGGGGCAAGCTTTCTTT
15	TRBV7-9	few	TRBJ2-5	TRBD2	CASSLAEAGHETQYF	TGTGCCAGCAGCTTAGCGGAAGCGGGGCACGAGACCCAGTACTTC
16	TRBV7-9	few	TRBJ2-3	-	CASSLGPAVTTDTQYF	TGTGCCAGCAGCTTAGGTCCCGCGGTAACCACAGATACGCAGTATTTT